This T cell receptor beta chain derives from a study of T-cell memory formation after mild COVID-19. Study details: TCR clusters showed largely donor specificity.

The CDR3 is 14 amino acids. CDR1 and CDR2 from the germline V gene are SEHNR and FQNEAQ (reference sequence). The V and J ends lost 4 bases and 5 bases respectively, with 15 bases between them. 5'RACE with constant-segment primers yielded barcoded, UMI-tagged TCR alpha and TCR beta cDNA libraries. TCRdb re-analysed the 5' RACE reads in MiXCR, keeping a single row per CDR3 protein. The top ten hold approximately 8.4% of the sample, which has fewer than 600,000 distinct CDR3 sequences, less than 25% seen once. Study-wide results and caveats: Whereas later expanders leaned CD4+, clones contracting day 15 to 85 showed a balanced CD4/CD8 makeup.

With respect to this clonotype: What it binds is not known.

The V and J genes are TRBV7-9 and TRBJ2-7; D is unresolved. The receptor's source is an adult woman who had mild COVID-19 (a few samples of this study predate the infection). Cell type and time point are not known. Sequencing input: PBMCs or a T cell subset sorted from them (not recorded which). The CDR3 nucleotides read TGTGCCAGCAGCTCCCGATCTTCCTACGACGAGCAGTACTTC. It encodes CASSSRSSYDEQYF.